One sample yielded the 27 T cell receptor beta chains listed below, sequenced in a study of cytomegalovirus exposure and HLA in healthy donors. The PCR used 60 Vbeta and 13 Jbeta primers. Sequencing was performed with immunoSEQ multiplex PCR; in TCRdb, only in-frame clones are kept and a portion is missing. The repertoire includes 150,000 to 200,000 clones, 70% to 80% of them detected once, and roughly 10% sits in the top ten. Material: PBMCs. These receptors originate from a young man in good health and CMV-seropositive.

This chain uses TRBV19 with TRBJ2-2, with D tentatively TRBD2 (5 bases). This CDR3 region has 13 residues. Germline assignment: CDR1 LNHDA and CDR2 SQIVND (reference sequence). V lost 8 bases and J lost 6, with 13 bases in between. CDR3 region: CASHVARAGELFF. The CDR3 DNA sequence: TGTGCCAGTCACGTAGCGCGGGCCGGGGAGCTGTTTTTT.

This clone came up a few times. The J gene is TRBJ2-2, the V gene TRBV6-5, with 10 bases matching TRBD2. CDR3 length: 15 residues. The J segment lost 2 bases and the V segment lost 7 bases, leaving 4 bases of the junction unmatched. From germline, CDR1 is MNHEY and CDR2 SVGAGI. The CDR3 spells CASTRLAGNTGELFF. CDR3 DNA sequence: TGTGCCAGCACCAGACTAGCGGGCAACACCGGGGAGCTGTTTTTT.

The gene calls are TRBV7-9 and TRBJ2-7, with TRBD1 matching over 9 bases. The CDR3 runs to 15 residues. V shed 2 bases, J shed 7 bases, and the junction held 9 bases outside the gene matches. Germline V gene lookup returns CDR1 SEHNR and CDR2 FQNEAQ (reference sequence). The chain's CDR3 is CASSLYRDRVLEQYF. For the CDR3, the DNA is TGTGCCAGCAGCTTATACCGGGACAGGGTCTTGGAGCAGTACTTC.

This clone was counted a few times. The chain employs TRBV6-6 and TRBJ2-1; TRBD2 matches 12 bases. Germline V gene data show CDR1 as MNHNY and CDR2 as SVGAGI (reference sequence). Trimming took 2 bases from V and 6 from J; bases not matched to a gene: 5. The CDR3 spans 16 residues. The DNA for the CDR3 is TGTGCCAGCAGTTACGGGCCTAGCGGGAGGGGCAATGAGCAGTTCTTC. Its translation: CASSYGPSGRGNEQFF.

The gene calls are TRBV9 and TRBJ2-1; the D gene is possibly TRBD1 (6 bases). Germline V gene data show CDR1 as SGDLS and CDR2 as YYNGEE. V was shortened by 4 bases and J by 4 bases, with 9 bases between the two germline ends. The CDR3 spans 13 residues. CDR3: CASSSTGYNEQFF. The CDR3 DNA follows: TGTGCCAGCAGCTCTACAGGGTACAATGAGCAGTTCTTC.

This chain joins TRBV4-3 and TRBJ2-1, with D perhaps matching TRBD2 (6 bases). Germline V CDR1 and CDR2: LGHNA, YSLEER. There are 18 residues in the CDR3. Trimming removed 0 bases at V and 3 bases at J, with 18 bases between. The CDR3: CASSQDLRGSGYYNEQFF. The CDR3 bases are TGCGCCAGCAGCCAAGATTTGAGGGGCAGCGGGTACTACAATGAGCAGTTCTTC.

This clone was counted a few times. The chain carries TRBV27 and TRBJ1-2; a weak D match, TRBD1 (6 bases). Per the germline V gene, CDR1 is MNHEY and CDR2 is SMNVEV (reference sequence). Trimming stripped 0 bases from V and 7 bases from J, with 15 bases between. The CDR3 contains 15 residues. The DNA of the CDR3 is TGTGCCAGCAGTTTATCGCGGGGGGCGCGGGGTGGCTACACCTTC. Residues: CASSLSRGARGGYTF.

The rearrangement links TRBV7-9 to TRBJ1-3; D is uncertain. Germline V gene lookup returns CDR1 SEHNR and CDR2 FQNEAQ (reference sequence). V lost 2 bases and J 8 bases, leaving 13 bases between the germline ends. The CDR3 contains 14 residues. In DNA, the CDR3 is TGTGCCAGCAGCTTAACAAGCGGGTTGGACACCATATATTTT. It yields the protein CASSLTSGLDTIYF.

The chain has TRBV2 and TRBJ2-1, with 8 bases lining up with TRBD2. The CDR3 runs 15 residues. The germline V gene has CDR1 SNHLY and CDR2 FYNNEI. The ends lost 10 bases at V and 1 base at J; junction bases unmatched: 9. CDR3 residues: CATHTTSVSYNEQFF. CDR3 DNA sequence: TGTGCCACCCATACGACTAGCGTTTCCTACAATGAGCAGTTCTTC.

The rearrangement uses TRBV30 and TRBJ1-2, with 7 bases aligning to TRBD1. The CDR3 extends over 14 amino acids. Germline V lookup: CDR1 GTSNPN, CDR2 SVGIG (reference sequence). The junction had 5 bases not matched to a gene; V was cut back by 0 bases and J by 4 bases. The CDR3 region has the DNA TGTGCCTGGAGTGTAGGGGGCGCTGGCTATGGCTACACCTTC. It specifies CAWSVGGAGYGYTF.

This chain uses TRBV5-1 with TRBJ2-3; 13 bases map to TRBD2. Germline V lookup: CDR1 SGHRS, CDR2 YFSETQ. The CDR3 extends over 17 amino acids. The ends lost 4 bases at V and 0 bases at J; junction bases unmatched: 5. The CDR3, as DNA: TGCGCCAGCAGCGACGGACTAGCGGGGGCTAGCACAGATACGCAGTATTTT. Protein sequence: CASSDGLAGASTDTQYF.

The chain couples TRBV19 to TRBJ1-1; D call uncertain. Germline loops: CDR1 LNHDA, CDR2 SQIVND (reference sequence). With 5 bases removed from V and 1 base from J, the gap between germline ends came to 11 bases. This CDR3 spans 14 amino acids. The CDR3 nucleotides are TGTGCCAGTAGTCCACGACGGGAGAACACTGAAGCTTTCTTT. Protein sequence: CASSPRRENTEAFF.

The table lists this clone with a count of one. J is TRBJ1-4 and V is TRBV6-6; 7 nucleotides agree with TRBD1. From germline, CDR1 is MNHNY and CDR2 SVGAGI (reference sequence). The CDR3 has 15 residues. Unmatched junction bases numbered 3, after V lost 2 bases and J lost 3 bases. CDR3 amino acids: CASSYRQGANEKLFF. DNA of the CDR3: TGTGCCAGCAGTTACCGCCAGGGGGCTAATGAAAAACTGTTTTTT.

The V and J genes are TRBV4-3 and TRBJ1-3, with no clear D. Looked up from germline, CDR1 is LGHNA and CDR2 is YSLEER. CDR3 length: 17 amino acids. The V end lost 0 bases, the J end lost 9 bases, and 21 bases lay between the germline ends. The chain's CDR3 is CASSQDFLVQAYGTIYF. The CDR3 DNA follows: TGCGCCAGCAGCCAAGATTTCTTGGTGCAGGCGTATGGCACCATATATTTT.

This chain uses TRBV19 with TRBJ2-7, with TRBD2 matching 12 bases. This CDR3 spans 15 amino acids. The germline V gene has CDR1 LNHDA and CDR2 SQIVND (reference sequence). Losses at the gene ends were 2 bases for V and 3 bases for J; bases not matched to a gene: 2. This chain's CDR3 is CASSIRTSGDYEQYF. CDR3 DNA: TGTGCCAGTAGTATACGGACTAGCGGGGACTACGAGCAGTACTTC.

The chain carries TRBV13 and TRBJ1-4; TRBD1 might be the D (5 bases). Germline loops: CDR1 PRHDT, CDR2 FYEKMQ (reference sequence). The CDR3 covers 15 residues. V was clipped by 2 bases and J by 4 bases, with 11 bases between them. This CDR3 reads CASSLSRQYNEKLFF. The CDR3 DNA reads as TGTGCCAGCAGCTTAAGCCGACAGTATAATGAAAAACTGTTTTTT.

J is TRBJ2-1 and V is TRBV4-1; 9 bases are a match to TRBD1. The CDR3 contains 15 residues. Looked up from germline, CDR1 is MGHRA and CDR2 is YSYEKL. The V gene end was trimmed by 5 bases and the J gene end by 6 bases; junction bases not matched to a gene: 8. CDR3 sequence reads: CASSNTGGSSNEQFF. CDR3 in DNA: TGCGCCAGCAGCAACACAGGGGGCTCGAGCAATGAGCAGTTCTTC.

This clone occurred a few times. The rearrangement joins TRBV7-6 to TRBJ1-4; D is perhaps TRBD1 (6 bases). The V gene lost 5 bases and the J gene lost 8 bases, with 21 bases spanning the gap. This CDR3 spans 16 amino acids. Per germline, CDR1 SGHVS and CDR2 FNYEAQ. This chain's CDR3 is CASSPQGRSTGEKLFF. The CDR3 DNA sequence: TGTGCCAGCAGCCCACAGGGACGCTCGACGGGCGAAAAACTGTTTTTT.

The chain employs TRBV5-6 and TRBJ1-1, with 11 nucleotides matching TRBD1. J was trimmed by 1 base and V by 2 bases; bases with no gene match: 7. The V gene's germline CDR1 is SGHDT and CDR2 YYEEEE. The CDR3 covers 17 residues. CDR3 in DNA: TGTGCCAGCAGCTTATTTGGACAGGGGGCGGGGAACACTGAAGCTTTCTTT. Protein product: CASSLFGQGAGNTEAFF.

The chain has TRBV6-5 and TRBJ2-7, with D perhaps matching TRBD1 (6 bases). V shed 2 bases and J shed 5 bases, with 10 bases lying between them. Germline loops: CDR1 MNHEY, CDR2 SVGAGI. This CDR3 is 13 amino acids long. This CDR3 is CASSYGQGNEQYF. DNA for the CDR3: TGTGCCAGCAGTTACGGGCAGGGGAACGAGCAGTACTTC.

Here the CDR3 DNA reads TGTGCCAGCAGGGCCCATGCAAGCTCCTACGAGCAGTACTTC. It specifies CASRAHASSYEQYF. The V call is TRBV27, the J call TRBJ2-7; unclear D gene. Germline CDR1 and CDR2: MNHEY and SMNVEV (reference sequence). This CDR3 spans 14 amino acids. V dropped 6 bases and J dropped 0 bases, with 12 bases sitting between them.

The chain couples TRBV10-3 to TRBJ2-5; possibly TRBD2 for D (5 bases). Trimming took 6 bases from V and 5 from J, leaving 16 bases between them. CDR3 length: 14 amino acids. CDR1 is ENHRY, CDR2 SYGVKD, per germline. The CDR3 is CAIRSADRGETQYF. The CDR3 bases are TGTGCCATCAGGTCGGCCGACCGAGGGGAGACCCAGTACTTC.

This rearrangement joins TRBV5-5 to TRBJ2-1, with TRBD2 matching over 10 bases. The CDR3 extends over 16 amino acids. J lost 7 bases, V lost 4 bases, and 11 bases had no gene match. Germline-derived CDR1 and CDR2 are SGHKS and YYEKEE (reference sequence). CDR3 protein: CASSKMSGGDSNEQFF. The CDR3 DNA sequence: TGTGCCAGCAGCAAGATGAGCGGGGGGGATTCAAATGAGCAGTTCTTC.

The gene calls are TRBV29-1 and TRBJ1-1; TRBD1 matches 7 bases. The CDR3 is 16 residues long. Germline assignment: CDR1 SQVTM and CDR2 ANQGSEA. V dropped 1 base and J dropped 0; count of bases not matched to a gene: 8. CDR3 residues: CSVEGTGWAMNTEAFF. DNA of the CDR3: TGCAGCGTTGAAGGGACAGGCTGGGCTATGAACACTGAAGCTTTCTTT.

The V and J genes are TRBV2 and TRBJ2-6, with D maybe TRBD1 (5 bases). V gave up 5 bases and J gave up 2 bases, with 7 bases separating them. This CDR3 contains 14 residues. Germline V CDR1 and CDR2: SNHLY, FYNNEI. CDR3 sequence: CASSTTAGANVLTF. The CDR3, as DNA: TGTGCCAGCAGTACGACAGCTGGGGCCAACGTCCTGACTTTC. The full variable domain, its missing parts supplied by reference TRBV2 and TRBJ2-6, is EPEVTQTPSHQVTQMGQEVILRCVPISNHLYFYWYRQILGQKVEFLVSFYNNEISEKSEIFDDQFSVERPDGSNFTLKIRSTKLEDSAMYFCASSTTAGANVLTFGAGSRLTVL.

This sequence joins TRBV23-1 and TRBJ2-3, with 8 bases fitting TRBD1. TRBV23-1 is placed among ORFs of uncertain function. The CDR3 length is 16 residues. Losses at the gene ends were 2 bases for V and 4 bases for J; bases not matched to a gene: 8. CDR3 sequence (DNA): TGCGCCAGCAGTCAACCTACGGACAGGGACGCAGATACGCAGTATTTT. The encoded protein is CASSQPTDRDADTQYF.

The J gene is TRBJ1-5, the V gene TRBV18, with 7 nucleotides matching TRBD1. After removal of 5 bases from V and 2 bases from J, the junction contained 9 bases not matched to a gene. This CDR3 contains 16 residues. Germline V CDR1 and CDR2: KGHSH, LQKENI. The CDR3 loop is CASSSGSGGGNQPQHF. CDR3 sequence (DNA): TGTGCCAGCTCATCCGGGTCAGGGGGTGGCAATCAGCCCCAGCATTTT. Drawing the rest from reference TRBV18 and TRBJ1-5, the complete variable domain is NAGVMQNPRHLVRRRGQEARLRCSPMKGHSHVYWYRQLPEEGLKFMVYLQKENIIDESGMPKERFSAEFPKEGPSILRIQQVVRGDSAAYFCASSSGSGGGNQPQHFGDGTRLSIL.